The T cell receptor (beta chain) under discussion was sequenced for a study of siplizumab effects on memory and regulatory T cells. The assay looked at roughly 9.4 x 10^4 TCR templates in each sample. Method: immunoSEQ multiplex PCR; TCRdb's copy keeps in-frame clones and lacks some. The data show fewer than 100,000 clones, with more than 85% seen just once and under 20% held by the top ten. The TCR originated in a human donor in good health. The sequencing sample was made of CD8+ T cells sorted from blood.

The CDR3 sequence: CATRDRVPDTQYF. CDR3 nucleotides: TGTGCCACCAGGGACAGGGTGCCAGATACGCAGTATTTT. This chain joins TRBV27 and TRBJ2-3; 9 bases are shared with TRBD1. The CDR3 runs 13 residues. The V and J ends lost 10 bases and 4 bases, in that order; junction bases with no gene match: 6. The germline gives CDR1 MNHEY, CDR2 SMNVEV (reference sequence).